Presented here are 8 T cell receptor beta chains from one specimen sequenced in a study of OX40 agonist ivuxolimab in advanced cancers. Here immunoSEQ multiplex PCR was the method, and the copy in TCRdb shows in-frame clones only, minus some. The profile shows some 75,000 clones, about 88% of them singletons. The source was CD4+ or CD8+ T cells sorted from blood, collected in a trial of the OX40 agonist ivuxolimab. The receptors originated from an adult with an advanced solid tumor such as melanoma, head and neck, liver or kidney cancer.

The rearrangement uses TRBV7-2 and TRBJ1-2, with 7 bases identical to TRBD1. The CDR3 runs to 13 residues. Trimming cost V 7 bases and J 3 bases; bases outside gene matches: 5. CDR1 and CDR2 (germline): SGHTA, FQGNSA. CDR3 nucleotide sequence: TGTGCCAGCAACCCCAGGGGGTACTATGGCTACACCTTC. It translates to CASNPRGYYGYTF.

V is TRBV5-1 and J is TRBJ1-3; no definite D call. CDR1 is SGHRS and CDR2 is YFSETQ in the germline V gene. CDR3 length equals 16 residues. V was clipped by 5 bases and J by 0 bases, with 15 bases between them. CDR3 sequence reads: CASRRTPYSSGNTIYF. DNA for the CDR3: TGCGCCAGCAGGCGTACCCCTTACAGCTCTGGAAACACCATATATTTT.

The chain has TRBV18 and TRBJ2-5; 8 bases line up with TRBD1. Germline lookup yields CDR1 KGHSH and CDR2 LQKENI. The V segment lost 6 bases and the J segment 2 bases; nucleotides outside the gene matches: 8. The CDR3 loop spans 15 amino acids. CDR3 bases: TGTGCCAGCTCGCTTTTCGGACAGGGACAAGAGACCCAGTACTTC. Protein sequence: CASSLFGQGQETQYF.

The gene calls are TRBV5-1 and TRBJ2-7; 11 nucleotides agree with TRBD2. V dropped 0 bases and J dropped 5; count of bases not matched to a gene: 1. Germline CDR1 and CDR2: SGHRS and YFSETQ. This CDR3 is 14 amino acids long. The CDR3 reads CASSLGSGGDEQYF. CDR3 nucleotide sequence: TGCGCCAGCAGCTTGGGTAGCGGGGGGGACGAGCAGTACTTC. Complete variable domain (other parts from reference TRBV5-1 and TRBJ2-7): KAGVTQTPRYLIKTRGQQVTLSCSPISGHRSVSWYQQTPGQGLQFLFEYFSETQRNKGNFPGRFSGRQFSNSRSEMNVSTLELGDSALYLCASSLGSGGDEQYFGPGTRLTVT.

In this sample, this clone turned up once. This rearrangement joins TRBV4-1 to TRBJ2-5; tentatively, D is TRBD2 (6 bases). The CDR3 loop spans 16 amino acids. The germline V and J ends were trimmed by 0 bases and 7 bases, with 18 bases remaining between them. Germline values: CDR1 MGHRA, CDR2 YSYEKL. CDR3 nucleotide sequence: TGCGCCAGCAGCCAAGAATCGGGACCCGGAGGGGTGACCCAGTACTTC. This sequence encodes CASSQESGPGGVTQYF.

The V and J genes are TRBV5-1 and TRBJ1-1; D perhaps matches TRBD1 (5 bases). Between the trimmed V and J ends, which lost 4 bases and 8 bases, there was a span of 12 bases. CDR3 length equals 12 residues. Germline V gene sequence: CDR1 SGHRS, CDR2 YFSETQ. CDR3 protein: CASSPPGGEAFF. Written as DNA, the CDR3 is TGCGCCAGCAGCCCCCCGGGGGGAGAAGCTTTCTTT.

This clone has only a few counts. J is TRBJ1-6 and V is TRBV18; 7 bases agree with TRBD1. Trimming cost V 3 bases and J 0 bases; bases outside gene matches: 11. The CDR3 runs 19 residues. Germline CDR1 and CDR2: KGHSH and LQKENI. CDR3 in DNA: TGTGCCAGCTCACCGTGGGACAGTTCCCTAAGCTCCTATAATTCACCCCTCCACTTT. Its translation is CASSPWDSSLSSYNSPLHF.

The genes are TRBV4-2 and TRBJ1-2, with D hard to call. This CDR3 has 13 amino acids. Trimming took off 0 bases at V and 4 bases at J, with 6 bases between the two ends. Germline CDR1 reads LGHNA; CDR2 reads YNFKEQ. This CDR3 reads CASSQDGFYGYTF. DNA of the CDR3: TGTGCCAGCAGCCAAGATGGATTCTATGGCTACACCTTC.